These 23 T cell receptor beta chains were sequenced from one sample in a study of cytomegalovirus exposure and HLA in healthy donors (dated by TCRdb to 2017 to 2019). The protocol used for the library was the immunoSEQ multiplex PCR assay. The multiplex PCR relied on a mix of 60 forward primers for TCR Vbeta segments and 13 reverse primers for TCR Jbeta segments. The table comes from immuneACCESS by way of TCRdb, which keeps in-frame sequences with V and J called. Part of the clones is missing from these tables; in studies checked, under half for an unresolved V gene and the rest for unknown reasons. A total of about 95,000 clones appear in this sample, 60% to 80% of them only once. The ten largest account for roughly 15% of the sample. The sequenced sample was PBMCs. Receptor source: a woman in her 50s in good health and CMV-seropositive.

This clone was detected a few times. The V gene is TRBV30, the J gene TRBJ1-6, with 7 bases identical to TRBD1. The germline gives CDR1 GTSNPN, CDR2 SVGIG (reference sequence). This CDR3 is 13 amino acids long. Germline trimming cut 7 bases from V and 5 bases from J; bases unmatched to any gene: 5. The CDR3 nucleotides are TGTGCCTACCGGGACAGACATAATTCACCCCTCCACTTT. It is translated as CAYRDRHNSPLHF.

The table lists this clone with a few counts. This chain uses TRBV5-4 with TRBJ1-1; D unresolved. Deletions cut 1 base from V and 5 bases from J, with 6 bases between. CDR3 size: 12 residues. CDR1 is SGHNT, CDR2 YYREEE, per germline (reference sequence). The CDR3 reads CASSLRETEAFF. The CDR3 nucleotides read TGTGCCAGCAGCTTGAGAGAGACTGAAGCTTTCTTT.

This clone was detected only a few times. The chain uses TRBV7-6 and TRBJ2-7; 9 bases are a match to TRBD2. V lost 5 bases and J lost 0; bases outside the gene matches: 5. Germline V gene data show CDR1 as SGHVS and CDR2 as FNYEAQ. The CDR3 runs 15 residues. CDR3 protein: CASSPLAGASYEQYF. In nucleotides, the CDR3 is TGTGCCAGCAGCCCATTAGCGGGAGCCTCCTACGAGCAGTACTTC.

The V call is TRBV6-1, the J call TRBJ2-7, with 8 nucleotides matching TRBD1. The V gene's germline CDR1 is MNHNS and CDR2 SASEGT. The CDR3 is made up of 15 amino acids. V lost 1 base and J lost 3; bases outside the gene matches: 5. In DNA form, the CDR3 reads TGTGCCAGCAGTGAAGGGACAGGGAGGATCTACGAGCAGTACTTC. This translates into CASSEGTGRIYEQYF.

This chain links TRBV19 with TRBJ2-2, with a possible D match to TRBD2 (6 bases). Germline V CDR1 and CDR2: LNHDA, SQIVND (reference sequence). CDR3 length equals 16 residues. Trimming removed 6 bases from V and 6 bases from J, with 20 bases in between. The CDR3 loop reads CASRSGPMAPAGELFF. As DNA, the CDR3 is TGTGCCAGTAGAAGCGGGCCAATGGCTCCGGCCGGGGAGCTGTTTTTT.

The chain carries TRBV28 and TRBJ2-1, with D possibly being TRBD1 (5 bases). The V gene's germline CDR1 is MDHEN and CDR2 SYDVKM. This CDR3 contains 13 residues. Trimming pared 1 base from V and 9 bases from J, leaving 10 bases between. CDR3 sequence reads: CASSLFRASEQFF. The CDR3, as DNA: TGTGCCAGCAGTTTATTCAGGGCGAGTGAGCAGTTCTTC.

The chain links TRBV5-4 to TRBJ2-5; perhaps TRBD1 as D (5 bases). The last part of the DNA fits TRBJ2-7 better; the J call may be wrong. The CDR3 is 16 amino acids. Per the germline V gene, CDR1 is SGHNT and CDR2 is YYREEE (reference sequence). CDR3 amino acids: CASSLGGHTEPHEQYF. In DNA form, the CDR3 reads TGTGCCAGCAGCTTGGGAGGACACACTGAACCCCACGAGCAGTACTTC.

This clone was counted a single time. V gene TRBV5-1 combines with J gene TRBJ2-2, with D unclear. Germline V CDR1 and CDR2: SGHRS, YFSETQ. The CDR3 runs 14 residues. V lost 3 bases, J lost 3 bases, and 9 bases lay in between. The chain's CDR3 is CASSWAVDTGELFF. CDR3 bases: TGCGCCAGCAGCTGGGCCGTGGACACCGGGGAGCTGTTTTTT.

V is TRBV5-4 and J is TRBJ2-7, with 7 bases identical to TRBD2. This CDR3 has 14 residues. The V gene end was trimmed by 4 bases and the J gene end by 7 bases; junction bases not matched to a gene: 11. Germline V gene sequence: CDR1 SGHNT, CDR2 YYREEE (reference sequence). The CDR3 region has the DNA TGTGCCAGCAGCGCGGGAGCCCAGAGTGGGGAGCAGTACTTC. It specifies CASSAGAQSGEQYF.

The chain links TRBV6-1 to TRBJ2-1, with 8 nucleotides matching TRBD2. Germline assignment: CDR1 MNHNS and CDR2 SASEGT. The CDR3 consists of 18 residues. V dropped 1 base and J dropped 0; count of bases not matched to a gene: 8. This CDR3 reads CASSEVGRAWSSYNEQFF. CDR3 bases: TGTGCCAGCAGTGAAGTCGGGAGGGCGTGGAGCTCCTACAATGAGCAGTTCTTC.

This chain connects TRBV18 to TRBJ2-2, with D hard to call. This CDR3 region has 15 residues. CDR1 and CDR2 (germline): KGHSH, LQKENI. With 2 bases removed from V and 3 bases from J, the gap between germline ends came to 10 bases. The DNA of the CDR3 is TGTGCCAGCTCACCATTTGCGGAACACACCGGGGAGCTGTTTTTT. Translation: CASSPFAEHTGELFF.

The rearrangement uses TRBV4-1 and TRBJ2-7; possibly TRBD2 for D (6 bases). The germline V gene has CDR1 MGHRA and CDR2 YSYEKL. The CDR3 spans 13 residues. The V end lost 6 bases, the J end lost 5 bases, and 14 bases lay between the germline ends. CDR3 loop: CASRGGTGDEQYF. The DNA of the CDR3 is TGCGCCAGCAGGGGGGGTACGGGGGACGAGCAGTACTTC.

The CDR3 DNA follows: TGTGCCAGCAGCTCGCTAGATCTCTCCTACAATGAGCAGTTCTTC. This codes for CASSSLDLSYNEQFF. The chain joins TRBV7-6 to TRBJ2-1; D remains ambiguous. The germline gives CDR1 SGHVS, CDR2 FNYEAQ. This CDR3 is 15 amino acids long. V was clipped by 4 bases and J by 0 bases, with 10 bases between them.

The rearrangement links TRBV9 to TRBJ1-6; D may be TRBD1 (5 bases). The V end was cut by 0 bases, the J end by 10 bases, with 14 bases between. Germline V CDR1 and CDR2: SGDLS, YYNGEE. This CDR3 has 15 amino acids. This chain's CDR3 is CASSVDGADGSPLHF. The CDR3 nucleotides are TGTGCCAGCAGCGTAGATGGGGCGGATGGCTCACCCCTCCACTTT.

The chain has TRBV28 and TRBJ2-5; 7 nucleotides line up with TRBD1. CDR1 is MDHEN and CDR2 is SYDVKM in the germline V gene. The CDR3 covers 13 residues. The trim removed 6 bases at V and 3 bases at J, leaving 4 bases unmatched. The CDR3 here is CASRSTGKETQYF. In nucleotides, the CDR3 is TGTGCCAGCAGATCGACAGGGAAAGAGACCCAGTACTTC.

This clone was detected once. CDR3 region: CASSLSSGVDEQYF. DNA for the CDR3: TGTGCCAGCAGCTTATCTTCGGGAGTCGACGAGCAGTACTTC. This chain connects TRBV7-9 to TRBJ2-7, with D maybe TRBD2 (6 bases). The V end lost 2 bases, the J end lost 5 bases, and 13 bases lay between the germline ends. CDR1 is SEHNR, CDR2 FQNEAQ, per germline (reference sequence). The CDR3 extends over 14 amino acids. Full variable domain (missing parts from reference TRBV7-9 and TRBJ2-7): DTGVSQNPRHKITKRGQNVTFRCDPISEHNRLYWYRQTLGQGPEFLTYFQNEAQLEKSRLLSDRFSAERPKGSFSTLEIQRTEQGDSAMYLCASSLSSGVDEQYFGPGTRLTVT.

V gene TRBV28 combines with J gene TRBJ1-1; D is perhaps TRBD1 (6 bases). Trimming removed 4 bases at V and 5 bases at J, with 14 bases between. Germline V gene sequence: CDR1 MDHEN, CDR2 SYDVKM. This CDR3 is built from 14 residues. CDR3 amino acids: CASSSPRGGTEAFF. Here the CDR3 DNA reads TGTGCCAGCAGTTCGCCCAGGGGAGGGACTGAAGCTTTCTTT.

The rearrangement uses TRBV9 and TRBJ2-1, with 8 bases identical to TRBD2. The germline CDR1 and CDR2 sequences are SGDLS and YYNGEE. The CDR3 consists of 16 residues. Losses at the gene ends were 0 bases for V and 5 bases for J; bases not matched to a gene: 7. This CDR3 reads CASSVEVAGGNNEQFF. For the CDR3, the DNA is TGTGCCAGCAGCGTAGAGGTGGCGGGAGGTAACAATGAGCAGTTCTTC.

This clone was counted between two and nine times. V and J are TRBV9 and TRBJ2-5; D is possibly TRBD2 (6 bases). The CDR3 is 18 residues long. Per the germline V gene, CDR1 is SGDLS and CDR2 is YYNGEE. The V end was cut by 0 bases, the J end by 5 bases, with 23 bases between. The CDR3 region is CASSVAGRGQFGGETQYF. CDR3 nucleotide sequence: TGTGCCAGCAGCGTAGCTGGAAGGGGCCAATTTGGGGGGGAGACCCAGTACTTC.

J is TRBJ2-7 and V is TRBV19; D possibly corresponds to TRBD2 (5 bases). Germline-derived CDR1 and CDR2 are LNHDA and SQIVND (reference sequence). CDR3 length equals 15 residues. Trimming shortened V by 6 bases and J by 7 bases, and 22 bases separated the two germline ends. The CDR3 nucleotides read TGTGCCAGTAGCCCCGGCGGGCCCACGCTGATAGAGCAGTACTTC. Translation gives CASSPGGPTLIEQYF.

There are a few counts of this clone. The J gene is TRBJ2-5, the V gene TRBV4-1, with D unresolved. The V gene lost 0 bases and the J gene lost 2 bases, with 10 bases spanning the gap. The CDR3 contains 15 residues. Germline V gene lookup returns CDR1 MGHRA and CDR2 YSYEKL. DNA for the CDR3: TGCGCCAGCAGCCAAGACCGCGGCCTACAAGAGACCCAGTACTTC. Protein product: CASSQDRGLQETQYF.

The chain is built from TRBV19 and TRBJ2-2, with a tentative D call TRBD2 (5 bases). V lost 5 bases, J lost 2 bases, and 9 bases lay in between. Germline CDR1 and CDR2: LNHDA and SQIVND (reference sequence). This CDR3 has 14 residues. The chain's CDR3 is CASSPGLNTGELFF. For the CDR3, the DNA is TGTGCCAGTAGTCCCGGACTCAACACCGGGGAGCTGTTTTTT.

The genes are TRBV30 and TRBJ1-6; tentatively, D is TRBD1 (6 bases). The V and J ends lost 3 bases and 5 bases respectively, with 8 bases between them. The CDR3 sequence is 13 residues long. Germline V CDR1 and CDR2: GTSNPN, SVGIG (reference sequence). CDR3 residues: CAWRRTDNSPLHF. The CDR3 DNA follows: TGTGCCTGGAGAAGGACAGATAATTCACCCCTCCACTTT.